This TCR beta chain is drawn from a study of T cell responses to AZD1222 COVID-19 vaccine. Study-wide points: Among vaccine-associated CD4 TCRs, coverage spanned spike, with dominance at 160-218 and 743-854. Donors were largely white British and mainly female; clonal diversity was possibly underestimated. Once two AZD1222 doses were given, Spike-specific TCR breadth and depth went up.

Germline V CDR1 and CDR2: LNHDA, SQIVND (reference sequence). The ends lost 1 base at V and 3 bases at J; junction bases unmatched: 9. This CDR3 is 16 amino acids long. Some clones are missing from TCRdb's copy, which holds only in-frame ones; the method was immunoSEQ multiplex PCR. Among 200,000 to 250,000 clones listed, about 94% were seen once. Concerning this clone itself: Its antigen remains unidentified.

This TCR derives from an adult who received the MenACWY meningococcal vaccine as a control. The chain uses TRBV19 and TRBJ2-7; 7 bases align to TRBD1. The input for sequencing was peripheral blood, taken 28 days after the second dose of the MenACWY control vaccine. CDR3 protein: CASSIGVDRRNYEQYF. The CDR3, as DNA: TGTGCCAGTAGTATAGGGGTGGACAGGAGAAACTACGAGCAGTACTTC. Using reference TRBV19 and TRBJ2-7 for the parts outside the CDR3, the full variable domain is DGGITQSPKYLFRKEGQNVTLSCEQNLNHDAMYWYRQDPGQGLRLIYYSQIVNDFQKGDIAEGYSVSREKKESFPLTVTSAQKNPTAFYLCASSIGVDRRNYEQYFGPGTRLTVT.